This T cell receptor beta chain stems from a study of blood T cell repertoires in COVID-19. About the research overall: Sites in the United States, Italy and Spain provided acute and convalescent COVID-19 samples. In each case, the material was cDNA or gDNA derived from T cells, B-cell-depleted T cells, or PBMCs.

CDR1 is SGHTA and CDR2 is FQGNSA in the germline V gene. This CDR3 spans 17 amino acids. Trimming cost V 2 bases and J 6 bases; bases outside gene matches: 12. Authors' processing steps: Reference gene primer amplification in the assay estimated nucleated cell counts. Only in-frame clones appear in the TCRdb table, and some are missing; sequencing was by immunoSEQ multiplex PCR. V and J calls and clone size come straight from that table; D and trimming were deduced from the DNA. The repertoire holds a few hundred thousand clones, with over 80% as singletons. The TCR sequence derives from a man aged 55 to 70 who had recovered from COVID-19. The sample taken for sequencing was peripheral blood. V is TRBV7-2 and J is TRBJ2-1, with 8 bases that match TRBD2. CDR3 nucleotides: TGTGCCAGCAGCTTATTGGTCCGCCAGCGGGGGCCCAATGAGCAGTTCTTC. Residues: CASSLLVRQRGPNEQFF.